This record concerns one T cell receptor (beta chain) sequence. This sample is drawn from a study of cytomegalovirus exposure and HLA in healthy donors. The CDR3 consists of 19 residues. V was shortened by 0 bases and J by 7 bases, with 25 bases between the two germline ends. Germline lookup yields CDR1 SGHAT and CDR2 FQDESV (reference sequence). The PCR ran on 60 Vbeta and 13 Jbeta primers. Assay: immunoSEQ multiplex PCR; the TCRdb copy retains only in-frame clones and omits some. Altogether around 140,000 clones are present, approximately 84% being singletons, with the ten largest covering 1.5% to 2.5%.

The rearrangement uses TRBV11-1 and TRBJ2-1, with D unresolved. Sequencing was performed on PBMCs. The TCR sequence derives from a woman between 40 and 50 years old in good health and CMV-seronegative. In nucleotides, the CDR3 is TGTGCCAGCAGCTTAGCGGTCGGGTGGGTCACCCAATCGGTGAATGAGCAGTTCTTC. This encodes CASSLAVGWVTQSVNEQFF.